The 5 T cell receptor beta chains reported below all come from one sample, sequenced in a study of prognosis after radiotherapy for stage I lung cancer. Two-round multiplex PCR on genomic DNA was the method by which TCR beta CDR3 was amplified. Primers (each specific to one TRBV or TRBJ gene) were used in first-round PCR. Using its own MiXCR run on the multiplex PCR reads, TCRdb lists one record per CDR3 protein. The sample consists of approximately 35,000 distinct CDR3 sequences, approximately 32% of them appearing once. The input for sequencing was PBMCs, taken before or after stereotactic body radiation therapy (not recorded which). The receptor source for this set is a donor over 45 with non-small cell lung cancer.

This clonotype was counted ten times or more. Here the CDR3 reads CASSHSQGEQFF. The CDR3 DNA follows: TGTGCCAGCAGCCACTCGCAGGGCGAGCAGTTCTTC. The chain joins TRBV7-3 to TRBJ2-1, with D tentatively TRBD1 (5 bases). Germline CDR1 is SGHTA and CDR2 is FQGTGA. The CDR3 consists of 12 residues. V lost 5 bases to trimming and J lost 10 bases, with 12 bases between them.

This clonotype was seen at least ten times. The rearrangement links TRBV10-3 to TRBJ1-2; D is ambiguous. V lost 0 bases, J lost 7 bases, and 6 bases lay in between. The germline CDR1 and CDR2 sequences are ENHRY and SYGVKD. This CDR3 has 12 residues. CDR3 DNA: TGTGCCATCAGTGAGTCGGCCGTTGGCTACACCTTC. It translates to CAISESAVGYTF.

There are many counts of this clonotype. The chain links TRBV30 to TRBJ2-5; D not certain. Trimming shortened V by 5 bases and J by 1 base, and 8 bases separated the two germline ends. The CDR3 is 12 residues long. CDR1 is GTSNPN, CDR2 SVGIG, per germline (reference sequence). Written as DNA, the CDR3 is TGTGCCTGGGCACCATCCCAAGAGACCCAGTACTTC. Its protein product is CAWAPSQETQYF.

This clonotype was picked up many times. The J gene is TRBJ2-1, the V gene TRBV2; 10 bases match TRBD1. CDR1 and CDR2 from the germline V gene are SNHLY and FYNNEI. J gave up 0 bases and V 6 bases, and 17 bases lay outside the gene matches. The CDR3 has 20 amino acids. This CDR3 is CASRGTGTGVLSGSYNEQFF. The CDR3 coding sequence is TGTGCCAGCAGAGGAACCGGGACAGGGGTTCTTAGCGGCTCCTACAATGAGCAGTTCTTC.

In its sample, this clonotype was seen many times. The V call is TRBV7-2, the J call TRBJ1-3; D may be TRBD1 (6 bases). V lost 5 bases and J lost 4, with 12 bases in between. Germline lookup yields CDR1 SGHTA and CDR2 FQGNSA. This CDR3 has 14 residues. CDR3 residues: CASSMPGAGNTIYF. The CDR3 DNA reads as TGTGCCAGCAGCATGCCAGGGGCGGGAAACACCATATATTTT.